The 5 T cell receptor beta chains in this list originate from one sample, sequenced in a study of blood T cell repertoires in COVID-19. Libraries were prepared by immunoSEQ multiplex PCR; TCRdb keeps only in-frame clonotypes and omits some of them. The table records 140,000 or so clones, 78% of them present only once. Sequencing was performed on peripheral blood. The receptors derive from a woman aged 55-75 years with acute or convalescent COVID-19.

The rearrangement uses TRBV9 and TRBJ2-3, with D tentatively TRBD2 (5 bases). The germline gives CDR1 SGDLS, CDR2 YYNGEE. This CDR3 spans 17 amino acids. V was cut by 1 base and J by 4 bases, with 19 bases left in between. The CDR3 loop is CASSVPRLPTLPDTQYF. The CDR3 DNA reads as TGTGCCAGCAGCGTACCCCGACTACCCACCCTCCCAGATACGCAGTATTTT.

This sequence joins TRBV6-5 and TRBJ2-2; D gene unclear. The CDR3 is 13 residues long. V was clipped by 7 bases and J by 0 bases, with 6 bases between them. The V gene's germline CDR1 is MNHEY and CDR2 SVGAGI. The CDR3 sequence: CASIDTNTGELFF. The CDR3 region has the DNA TGTGCCAGCATAGATACGAACACCGGGGAGCTGTTTTTT.

The rearrangement links TRBV28 to TRBJ2-1; TRBD1 agrees at 7 bases. Trimming at V came to 8 bases and at J to 6 bases, leaving 7 bases not matched to a gene. There are 13 residues in the CDR3. The V gene's germline CDR1 is MDHEN and CDR2 SYDVKM. CDR3 protein: CASCRQGSNEQFF. The DNA of the CDR3 is TGTGCCAGCTGCAGACAGGGAAGCAATGAGCAGTTCTTC.

The V gene is TRBV2, the J gene TRBJ1-1; a weak D match, TRBD1 (5 bases). CDR3 length: 12 amino acids. Germline assignment: CDR1 SNHLY and CDR2 FYNNEI. V gave up 4 bases and J gave up 5 bases, with 8 bases separating them. In nucleotides, the CDR3 is TGTGCCAGCAGTGCCAGGGAAACTGAAGCTTTCTTT. This sequence encodes CASSARETEAFF. Using reference TRBV2 and TRBJ1-1 for the parts outside the CDR3, the full variable domain is EPEVTQTPSHQVTQMGQEVILRCVPISNHLYFYWYRQILGQKVEFLVSFYNNEISEKSEIFDDQFSVERPDGSNFTLKIRSTKLEDSAMYFCASSARETEAFFGQGTRLTVV.

This chain links TRBV5-4 with TRBJ2-1, with TRBD1 identical over 9 bases. After removal of 4 bases from V and 3 bases from J, the junction contained 5 bases not matched to a gene. Germline values: CDR1 SGHNT, CDR2 YYREEE (reference sequence). CDR3 size: 15 residues. CDR3 loop: CASSLLGQGYNEQFF. In nucleotides, the CDR3 is TGTGCCAGCAGCCTGCTGGGACAGGGCTACAATGAGCAGTTCTTC.